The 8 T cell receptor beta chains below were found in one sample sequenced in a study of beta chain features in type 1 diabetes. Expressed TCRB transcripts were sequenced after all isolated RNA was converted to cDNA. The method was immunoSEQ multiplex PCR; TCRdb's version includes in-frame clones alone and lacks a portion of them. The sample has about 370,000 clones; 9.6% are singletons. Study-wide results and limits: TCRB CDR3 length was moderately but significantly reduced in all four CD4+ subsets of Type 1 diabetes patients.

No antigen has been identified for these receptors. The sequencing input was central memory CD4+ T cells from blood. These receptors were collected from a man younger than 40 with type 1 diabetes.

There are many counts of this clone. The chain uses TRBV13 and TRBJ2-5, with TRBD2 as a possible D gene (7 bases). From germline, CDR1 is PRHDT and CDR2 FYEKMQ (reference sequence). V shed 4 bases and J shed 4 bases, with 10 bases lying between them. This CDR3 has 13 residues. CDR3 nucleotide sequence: TGTGCCAGCAGCTCCCGGGGGGCAGAGACCCAGTACTTC. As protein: CASSSRGAETQYF.

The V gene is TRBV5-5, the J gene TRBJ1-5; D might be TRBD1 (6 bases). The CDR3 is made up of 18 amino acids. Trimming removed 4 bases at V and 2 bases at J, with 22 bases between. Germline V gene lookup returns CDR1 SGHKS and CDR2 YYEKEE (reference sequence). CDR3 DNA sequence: TGTGCCAGCAGCCAAGATCGTGGGGGCGATCGGGGCAATCAGCCCCAGCATTTT. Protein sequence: CASSQDRGGDRGNQPQHF.

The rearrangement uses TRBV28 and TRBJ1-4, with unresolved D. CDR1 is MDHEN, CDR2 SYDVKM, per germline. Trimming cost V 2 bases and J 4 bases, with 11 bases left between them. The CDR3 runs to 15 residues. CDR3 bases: TGTGCCAGCAGTTTACCAGGAGTTAATAATGAAAAACTGTTTTTT. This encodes CASSLPGVNNEKLFF.

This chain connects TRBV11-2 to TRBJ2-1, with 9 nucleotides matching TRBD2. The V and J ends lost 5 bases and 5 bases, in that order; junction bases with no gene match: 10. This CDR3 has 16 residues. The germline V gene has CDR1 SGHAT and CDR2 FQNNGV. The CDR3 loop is CASSVTGTSIHNEQFF. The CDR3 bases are TGTGCCAGCAGCGTAACCGGGACTAGCATCCACAATGAGCAGTTCTTC.

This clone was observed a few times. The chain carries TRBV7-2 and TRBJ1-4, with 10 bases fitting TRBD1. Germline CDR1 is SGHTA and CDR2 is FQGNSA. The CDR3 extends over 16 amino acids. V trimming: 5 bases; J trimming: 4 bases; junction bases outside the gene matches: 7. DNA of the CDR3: TGTGCCAGCAGCCCAGGGACAGGGGCCCGTAATGAAAAACTGTTTTTT. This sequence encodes CASSPGTGARNEKLFF.

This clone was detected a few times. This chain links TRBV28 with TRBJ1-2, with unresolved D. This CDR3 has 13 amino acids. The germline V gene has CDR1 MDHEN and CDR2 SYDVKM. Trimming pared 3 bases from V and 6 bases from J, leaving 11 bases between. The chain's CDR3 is CASSLAAVDGYTF. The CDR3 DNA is TGTGCCAGCAGTTTGGCGGCAGTGGATGGCTACACCTTC.

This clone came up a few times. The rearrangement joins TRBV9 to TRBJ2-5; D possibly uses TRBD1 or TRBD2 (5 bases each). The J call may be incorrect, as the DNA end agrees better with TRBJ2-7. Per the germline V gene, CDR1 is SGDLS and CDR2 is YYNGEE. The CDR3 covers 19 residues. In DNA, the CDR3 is TGTGCCAGCAGCGCGCAGGCTTCCTCCGGGACGGGGAGCTCCTACGAGCAGTACTTC. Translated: CASSAQASSGTGSSYEQYF.

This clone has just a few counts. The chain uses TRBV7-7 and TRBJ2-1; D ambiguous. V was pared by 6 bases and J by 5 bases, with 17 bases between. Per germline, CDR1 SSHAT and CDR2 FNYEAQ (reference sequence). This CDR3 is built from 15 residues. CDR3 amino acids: CASSRSGVWDNEQFF. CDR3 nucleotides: TGTGCCAGCAGTCGATCCGGAGTATGGGACAATGAGCAGTTCTTC.